A single sample gave rise to the 28 T cell receptor beta chains below, sequenced in a study of T cells in women clearing cervical HPV infection. Using immunoSEQ multiplex PCR, the repertoire was profiled, and TCRdb retains in-frame clones only, with some absent. Its clone listing holds roughly 40,000 clones. The specimen sequenced was blood buffy coat. These TCRs come from a woman between 18 and 70 years old with a cervical HPV16 infection that either progressed to CIN3+ or cleared (not recorded which).

In the case of this clone: The CDR3 end falls 3 residues outside the read, so it is completed with the germline J gene. The gene calls are TRBV5-4 and TRBJ2-2; possible D gene TRBD1, 5 bases. Between the trimmed V and J ends, which lost 1 base and 1 base, there was a span of 11 bases. Germline CDR1 SGHNT, CDR2 YYREEE (reference sequence). The CDR3 length is 16 residues. The part of the CDR3 DNA that was read is TGTGCCAGCAGCTTGTTCGCCAGGGAGAACACCGGGGAG. Translation: CASSLFARENTGE. In full, the CDR3 reads CASSLFARENTGELFF.

Comment on this clone: At one of its ends the junction is not consistent with the germline gene, which may arise from a read error. The part of the CDR3 DNA that was read is TGTGCTAGCAGCTATAGAGAAGGGCTAGCGGGAGGGCCAGACGAG. Translated, it gives CASSYREGLAGGPDE. The CDR3 in its entirety is CASSYREGLAGGPDEQYF. The V call is TRBV7-7, the J call TRBJ2-7, with 12 bases matching TRBD2. The observed sequence ends 3 residues before the CDR3 terminus, with the missing tail filled in from the germline J gene. This CDR3 has 18 residues. Germline-derived CDR1 and CDR2 are SSHAT and FNYEAQ (reference sequence).

For this clone: The CDR3 end is not reached by the read, which stops 3 residues before it; the germline J gene fills it in. V and J are TRBV5-1 and TRBJ2-7; 9 nucleotides agree with TRBD1. The junction had 5 bases not matched to a gene; V was cut back by 0 bases and J by 4 bases. The CDR3 has 15 residues. The germline V gene encodes CDR1 SGHRS and CDR2 YFSETQ. Incomplete CDR3 DNA: TGCGCCAGCAGCTTGGGGACAGGGGATCGATACGAG. Its translation is CASSLGTGDRYE. The CDR3 reads in full as CASSLGTGDRYEQYF.

Note on this clone: Read data end 3 residues before the CDR3 end; the end is taken from the germline J gene. This chain connects TRBV19 to TRBJ1-2; possibly TRBD1 for D (5 bases). This CDR3 has 16 residues. Germline V CDR1 and CDR2: LNHDA, SQIVND (reference sequence). The CDR3 loop is CASSIWGRKRDYDYTF. Partial CDR3 DNA: TGTGCCAGTAGTATATGGGGCAGAAAACGGGACTACGAC.

Details on this clone: The sequence runs out 3 residues before the end of the CDR3; the remainder is reconstructed from the germline J gene. The genes are TRBV7-9 and TRBJ2-7, with D unclear. Trimming removed 0 bases at V and 3 bases at J, with 12 bases between. CDR3 length: 15 residues. Looked up from germline, CDR1 is SEHNR and CDR2 is FQNEAQ (reference sequence). Incomplete CDR3 DNA: TGTGCCAGCAGCTTAGCGTCGGCGGCGCGCTACGAG. This encodes CASSLASAARYE. The CDR3, in full, reads CASSLASAARYEQYF.

As for this clone: The read halts 3 residues ahead of the CDR3 end, with the missing end drawn from the germline J gene. V usage is TRBV29-1 and J usage is TRBJ1-2, with 7 positions matching TRBD1. Unmatched junction bases numbered 6, after V lost 4 bases and J lost 4 bases. The CDR3 spans 13 residues. The germline gives CDR1 SQVTM, CDR2 ANQGSEA. The CDR3 is CSVGVQGFYGYTF. CDR3 DNA (partial): TGCAGCGTTGGGGTACAGGGGTTCTATGGC.

For this clone: The read falls 3 residues short of the CDR3 end, and the missing part is taken from the germline J gene. The rearrangement uses TRBV7-2 and TRBJ1-2; D call uncertain. The CDR3 covers 13 residues. V was pared by 3 bases and J by 4 bases, with 9 bases between. The germline CDR1 and CDR2 sequences are SGHTA and FQGNSA. CDR3 amino acids: CASSLSNGYGYTF. Partial CDR3 DNA: TGTGCCAGCAGCTTGTCGAACGGCTATGGC. Full variable domain (rest looked up from reference TRBV7-2 and TRBJ1-2): GAGVSQSPSNKVTEKGKDVELRCDPISGHTALYWYRQSLGQGLEFLIYFQGNSAPDKSGLPSDRFSAERTGGSVSTLTIQRTQQEDSAVYLCASSLSNGYGYTFGSGTRLTVV.

Comment on this clone: Coverage ceases 3 residues before the CDR3 finishes, and the germline J gene fills in the end. The chain joins TRBV7-9 to TRBJ1-2; D gene uncertain. The germline V gene encodes CDR1 SEHNR and CDR2 FQNEAQ (reference sequence). CDR3 size: 14 residues. The covered CDR3 bases are TGTGCCAGCAGCTTAGAACTTCTCCGCGGGGAC. Encoded protein: CASSLELLRGD. The full-length CDR3 reads as CASSLELLRGDYTF.

A word on this clone: Other DNA sequences in this sample translate to the same CDR3. The CDR3: CASSSRANAGNTIYF. CDR3 bases read: TGTGCCAGCAGTTCCAGGGCAAACGCTGGAAACACC. The genes are TRBV2 and TRBJ1-3; D perhaps matches TRBD1 (5 bases). The read ends 3 residues before the CDR3 terminus; that terminus is restored from the germline J gene. The CDR3 is 15 amino acids. V was pared by 5 bases and J by 2 bases, with 13 bases between. Germline CDR1 is SNHLY and CDR2 is FYNNEI.

Turning to this clone: The read falls 3 residues short of the CDR3 end, and the missing part is taken from the germline J gene. The genes are TRBV19 and TRBJ1-2; 9 bases are shared with TRBD1. Germline V gives CDR1 LNHDA, CDR2 SQIVND (reference sequence). The CDR3 has 13 residues. The CDR3 sequence: CASNTGGSYDYTF. CDR3 bases read: TGTGCCAGTAATACAGGGGGCTCCTACGAC.

Points on this clone: The sequence runs out 3 residues before the end of the CDR3; the remainder is reconstructed from the germline J gene. This rearrangement joins TRBV30 to TRBJ1-1; no reliable D call. The CDR3 extends over 16 amino acids. Deletions cut 0 bases from V and 1 base from J, with 15 bases between. Germline V gives CDR1 GTSNPN, CDR2 SVGIG (reference sequence). The sequenced CDR3 bases are TGTGCCTGGAGTGTATATGCGTATACTCAGAACACTGAA. This encodes CAWSVYAYTQNTE. The full CDR3 is CAWSVYAYTQNTEAFF.

Regarding this clone: The read stops 3 residues short of the end of the CDR3; the missing end is completed from the germline J gene. The chain combines TRBV20-1 with TRBJ2-1; either TRBD1 or TRBD2 may supply D (5 bases each). CDR1 and CDR2 (germline): DFQATT, SNEGSKA (reference sequence). This CDR3 has 14 residues. Trimming took 3 bases from V and 7 from J, leaving 16 bases between them. CDR3 DNA, as far as it was read: TGCAGTGCTAGGAAGGGAGAGACAGTAAATGAG. Protein: CSARKGETVNE. The full-length CDR3 reads as CSARKGETVNEQFF.

Details on this clone: Read data end 3 residues before the CDR3 end; the end is taken from the germline J gene. J is TRBJ1-2 and V is TRBV2; tentative D call: TRBD1 (5 bases). The CDR3 is 13 residues long. Germline V gives CDR1 SNHLY, CDR2 FYNNEI. CDR3 sequence reads: CASRPDSVGDYTF. CDR3 DNA (partial): TGTGCCAGCAGACCTGACAGTGTGGGAGAC.

As regards this clone: The CDR3 end lies 3 residues beyond the end of the read and is filled in from the germline J gene. The genes are TRBV7-9 and TRBJ2-5, with D perhaps assigned TRBD1 or TRBD2 (5 bases each). V dropped 5 bases and J dropped 4 bases, with 11 bases sitting between them. The CDR3 is 13 amino acids. Germline lookup yields CDR1 SEHNR and CDR2 FQNEAQ (reference sequence). This CDR3 reads CASSPRGAETQYF. The covered CDR3 bases are TGTGCCAGCAGCCCTCGAGGGGCAGAGACC.

Note on this clone: The junction departs from germline at one end; a sequencing error may be responsible. The read terminates 3 residues ahead of where the CDR3 ends, so the germline J gene completes it. This same CDR3 is encoded by further DNA sequences in the sample. The V and J genes are TRBV5-1 and TRBJ1-3; 7 positions agree with TRBD1. This CDR3 has 16 amino acids. The V gene's germline CDR1 is SGHRS and CDR2 YFSETQ. CDR3 region: CASSRSGTDSGNTIYF. Incomplete CDR3 DNA: TGCGCCAGCAGCCGAAGCGGGACAGACTCTGGAAACACA.

Note on this clone: The read ends 3 residues before the CDR3 terminus; that terminus is restored from the germline J gene. The chain couples TRBV19 to TRBJ2-2; D may correspond to TRBD1 or TRBD2 (7 bases each). V was cut by 7 bases and J by 7 bases, with 13 bases left in between. Germline V gene data show CDR1 as LNHDA and CDR2 as SQIVND (reference sequence). The CDR3 has 13 amino acids. CDR3 DNA (partial): TGTGCCAGTAAGAAGCGGGACAGCGGGGAG. It translates to CASKKRDSGE. The CDR3, in full, reads CASKKRDSGELFF.

Remarks on this clone: Coverage ceases 3 residues before the CDR3 finishes, and the germline J gene fills in the end. The chain carries TRBV29-1 and TRBJ2-2; possible D gene TRBD1, 6 bases. The CDR3 is 13 residues long. CDR1 is SQVTM and CDR2 is ANQGSEA in the germline V gene. CDR3 amino acids: CSAYTGPGEKLFF. The sequenced part of the CDR3 DNA is TGCAGCGCCTACACAGGGCCCGGAGAAAAG.

On this clone: The read ends 3 residues shy of where the CDR3 ends; the end is completed using the germline J gene. J is TRBJ1-1 and V is TRBV7-2; TRBD1 might be the D (6 bases). The CDR3 extends over 15 amino acids. Trimming pared 5 bases from V and 1 base from J, leaving 14 bases between. Looked up from germline, CDR1 is SGHTA and CDR2 is FQGNSA. CDR3 DNA (partial): TGTGCCAGCAGCCCCCAGCGGGGGGCGAACACTGAA. This sequence encodes CASSPQRGANTE. The whole CDR3 sequence is CASSPQRGANTEAFF.

A note on this clone: From the germline J gene comes the end of the CDR3, since the read stops 3 residues before it. The genes are TRBV7-8 and TRBJ2-7; TRBD2 is a possible D gene (6 bases). This CDR3 comprises 14 residues. V lost 3 bases and J lost 6, with 15 bases in between. CDR1 and CDR2 (germline): SGHVS, FQNEAQ. CDR3 DNA, as far as it was read: TGTGCCAGCAGCTTCCGGGACTTTAATAGCGAG. Residues: CASSFRDFNSE. The entire CDR3 protein is CASSFRDFNSEQYF.

CDR3 loop: CSAGREGQPQHF. The CDR3 DNA, read in part, is TGCAGTGCGGGCAGGGAGGGGCAGCCC. The chain employs TRBV20-1 and TRBJ1-5; possible D gene TRBD1, 5 bases. The missing CDR3 end, 3 residues past where the read stops, is filled in from the germline J gene. Germline V gene data show CDR1 as DFQATT and CDR2 as SNEGSKA (reference sequence). The CDR3 contains 12 residues. The V gene lost 6 bases and the J gene lost 7 bases, with 13 bases spanning the gap.

With regard to this clone: The read terminates 3 residues ahead of where the CDR3 ends, so the germline J gene completes it. The rearrangement uses TRBV30 and TRBJ2-3; perhaps TRBD1 as D (6 bases). From germline, CDR1 is GTSNPN and CDR2 SVGIG (reference sequence). There are 13 residues in the CDR3. The part of the CDR3 DNA that was read is TGTGCCTGGAGGGGGGACACTGGGGAGCCG. Translating gives CAWRGDTGEP. The CDR3 in full is CAWRGDTGEPQYF.

As concerns this clone: The CDR3 is cut off 3 residues early in the read; its end comes from the germline J gene. The rearrangement joins TRBV9 to TRBJ2-7, with 7 bases lining up with TRBD1. CDR3 length: 14 amino acids. With V trimmed by 5 bases and J by 2 bases, 7 bases remained unmatched. Germline lookup yields CDR1 SGDLS and CDR2 YYNGEE. Partial CDR3 DNA: TGTGCCAGCAGTTTCCGGGACAGAGCCTACGAG. It codes for CASSFRDRAYE. The full-length CDR3 reads as CASSFRDRAYEQYF. The full variable domain, in which reference TRBV9 and TRBJ2-7 provide the parts outside the CDR3, is DSGVTQTPKHLITATGQRVTLRCSPRSGDLSVYWYQQSLDQGLQFLIQYYNGEERAKGNILERFSAQQFPDLHSELNLSSLELGDSALYFCASSFRDRAYEQYFGPGTRLTVT.

As for this clone: The read ends 3 residues before the CDR3 terminus; that terminus is restored from the germline J gene. The chain couples TRBV6-4 to TRBJ2-5; TRBD2 might be the D (6 bases). Germline V gene data show CDR1 as MRHNA and CDR2 as SNTAGT. The CDR3 is made up of 14 amino acids. V dropped 8 bases and J dropped 3 bases, with 16 bases sitting between them. Incomplete CDR3 DNA: TGTGCCAGCGGACCGGGACTTTATAAAGAGACC. Amino acid sequence: CASGPGLYKET. The CDR3, in full, reads CASGPGLYKETQYF.

Turning to this clone: Sequencing ends 3 residues short of the CDR3 end; the germline J gene provides the rest. This chain joins TRBV30 and TRBJ1-2; D is uncertain. The CDR3 has 12 residues. The V gene's germline CDR1 is GTSNPN and CDR2 SVGIG (reference sequence). The chain's CDR3 is CAWSVLGLAYTF. The sequenced CDR3 bases are TGTGCCTGGAGTGTACTAGGACTCGCC.

In the case of this clone: The read gets to within 3 residues of the CDR3 end, and the germline J gene fills in the rest. V is TRBV20-1 and J is TRBJ2-3; D possibly corresponds to TRBD1 (5 bases). The CDR3 totals 15 residues. In germline, CDR1 is DFQATT, CDR2 SNEGSKA (reference sequence). CDR3 DNA, as far as it was read: TGCAGTGCTAGCCTCGACAGTTTAAGCAATCAGCCG. Residues: CSASLDSLSNQP. The CDR3 in its entirety is CSASLDSLSNQPQYF.

The CDR3 bases that were read are TGCGCCAGCAGCCATGAAGGACAGCTCATTGGC. It codes for CASSHEGQLIG. The entire CDR3 reads CASSHEGQLIGYTF. This chain uses TRBV4-1 with TRBJ1-2, with D perhaps matching TRBD1 (6 bases). The sequence runs out 3 residues before the end of the CDR3; the remainder is reconstructed from the germline J gene. The germline CDR1 and CDR2 sequences are MGHRA and YSYEKL. This CDR3 has 14 amino acids. The ends were cut back, 3 bases at V and 7 bases at J, with 15 bases in the middle.

As to this clone: The observed sequence ends 3 residues before the CDR3 terminus, with the missing tail filled in from the germline J gene. This chain links TRBV5-6 with TRBJ2-1; D is possibly TRBD2 (5 bases). CDR1 SGHDT and CDR2 YYEEEE come from the germline V gene. V was cut by 4 bases and J by 7 bases, with 18 bases left in between. The CDR3 spans 15 residues. CDR3 in amino acids: CASSAGPSSLNEQFF. The CDR3 bases that were read are TGTGCCAGCAGCGCCGGACCTTCTAGCTTAAATGAG.

On this clone: The CDR3 goes on 3 residues after the read ends, and that part is filled in from the germline J gene. This chain connects TRBV4-1 to TRBJ2-7; TRBD1 might be the D (6 bases). The V gene lost 5 bases and the J gene lost 5 bases, with 16 bases spanning the gap. The CDR3 is made up of 14 amino acids. Germline V gene lookup returns CDR1 MGHRA and CDR2 YSYEKL. The sequenced part of the CDR3 DNA is TGCGCCAGCAGCTCCCCGGGCCAGGGGAACGAG. Its translation is CASSSPGQGNE. The CDR3 in full is CASSSPGQGNEQYF.